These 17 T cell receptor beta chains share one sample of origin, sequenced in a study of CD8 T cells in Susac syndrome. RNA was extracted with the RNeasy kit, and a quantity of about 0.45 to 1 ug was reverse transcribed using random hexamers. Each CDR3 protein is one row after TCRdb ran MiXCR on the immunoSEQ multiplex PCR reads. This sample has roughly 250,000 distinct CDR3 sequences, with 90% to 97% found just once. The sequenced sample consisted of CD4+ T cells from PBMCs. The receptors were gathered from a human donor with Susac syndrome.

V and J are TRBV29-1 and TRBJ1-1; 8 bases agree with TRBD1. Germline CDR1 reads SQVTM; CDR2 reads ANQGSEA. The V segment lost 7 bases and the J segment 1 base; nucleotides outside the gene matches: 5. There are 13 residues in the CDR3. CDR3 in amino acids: CSGMDRENTEAFF. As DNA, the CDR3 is TGCAGCGGGATGGACAGGGAGAACACTGAAGCTTTCTTT.

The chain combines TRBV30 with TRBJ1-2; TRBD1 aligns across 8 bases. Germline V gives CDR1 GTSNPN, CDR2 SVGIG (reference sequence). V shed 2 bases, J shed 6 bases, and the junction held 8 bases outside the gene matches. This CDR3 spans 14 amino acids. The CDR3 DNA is TGTGCCTGGAGTTTGTGGACAGGGCAGGATGGCTACACCTTC. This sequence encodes CAWSLWTGQDGYTF.

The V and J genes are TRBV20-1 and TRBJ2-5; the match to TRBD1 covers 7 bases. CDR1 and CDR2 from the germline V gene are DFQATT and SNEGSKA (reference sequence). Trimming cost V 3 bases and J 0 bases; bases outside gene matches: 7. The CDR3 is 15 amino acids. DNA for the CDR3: TGCAGTGCTAGTTTGGGACAGAGCCACCAAGAGACCCAGTACTTC. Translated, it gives CSASLGQSHQETQYF.

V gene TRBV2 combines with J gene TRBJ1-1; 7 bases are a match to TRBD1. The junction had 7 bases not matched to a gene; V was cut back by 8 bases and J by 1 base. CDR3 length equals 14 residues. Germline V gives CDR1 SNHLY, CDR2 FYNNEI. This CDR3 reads CASSRQGQNTEAFF. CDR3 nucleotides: TGTGCCAGCTCCAGACAGGGACAGAACACTGAAGCTTTCTTT.

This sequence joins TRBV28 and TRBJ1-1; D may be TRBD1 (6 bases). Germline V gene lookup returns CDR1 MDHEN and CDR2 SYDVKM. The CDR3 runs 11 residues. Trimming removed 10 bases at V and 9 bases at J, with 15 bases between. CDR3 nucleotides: TGTGCCACACAAACAGGGACCCAAGCTTTCTTT. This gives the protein CATQTGTQAFF.

The CDR3 DNA is TGTGCCTGGAGTGTAAATCCGGGTTATGGCTACACCTTC. Its protein product is CAWSVNPGYGYTF. The chain links TRBV30 to TRBJ1-2; the D is unclear. Per the germline V gene, CDR1 is GTSNPN and CDR2 is SVGIG (reference sequence). The CDR3 has 13 amino acids. Trimming took 0 bases from V and 5 from J, leaving 10 bases between them.

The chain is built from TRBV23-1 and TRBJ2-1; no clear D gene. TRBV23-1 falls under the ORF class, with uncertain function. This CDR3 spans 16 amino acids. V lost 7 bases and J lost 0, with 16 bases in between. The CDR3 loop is CASNPLGTSSYNEQFF. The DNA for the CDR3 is TGCGCCAGCAATCCATTGGGAACCAGCTCCTACAATGAGCAGTTCTTC.

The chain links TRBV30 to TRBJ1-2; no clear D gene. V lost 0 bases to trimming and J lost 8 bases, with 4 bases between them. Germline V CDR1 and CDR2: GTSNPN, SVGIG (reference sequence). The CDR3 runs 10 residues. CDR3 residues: CAWSVGGYTF. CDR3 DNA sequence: TGTGCCTGGAGTGTCGGGGGCTACACCTTC.

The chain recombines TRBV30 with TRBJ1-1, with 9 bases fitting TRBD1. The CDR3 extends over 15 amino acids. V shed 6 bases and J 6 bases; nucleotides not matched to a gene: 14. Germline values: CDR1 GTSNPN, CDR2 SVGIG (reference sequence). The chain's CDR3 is CACHPGQGLIAEAFF. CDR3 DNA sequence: TGTGCCTGTCATCCGGGACAGGGTTTAATCGCTGAAGCTTTCTTT.

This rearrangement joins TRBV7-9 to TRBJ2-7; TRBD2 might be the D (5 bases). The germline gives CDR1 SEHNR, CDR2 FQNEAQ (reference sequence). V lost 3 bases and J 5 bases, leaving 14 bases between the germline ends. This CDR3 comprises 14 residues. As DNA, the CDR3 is TGTGCCAGCAGCTTGGACTCTCCGGGCGACGAGCAGTACTTC. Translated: CASSLDSPGDEQYF.

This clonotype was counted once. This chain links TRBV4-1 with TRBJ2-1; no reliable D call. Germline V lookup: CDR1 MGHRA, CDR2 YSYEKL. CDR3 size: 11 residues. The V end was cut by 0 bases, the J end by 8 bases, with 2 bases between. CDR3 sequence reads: CASSQEHEQFF. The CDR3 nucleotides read TGCGCCAGCAGCCAAGAACATGAGCAGTTCTTC.

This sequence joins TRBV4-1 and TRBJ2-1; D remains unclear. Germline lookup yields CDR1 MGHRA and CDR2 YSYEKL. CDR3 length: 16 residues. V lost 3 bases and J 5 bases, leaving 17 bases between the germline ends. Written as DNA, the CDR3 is TGCGCCAGCAGCCAGCCAAGGACGCCGGTAAACAATGAGCAGTTCTTC. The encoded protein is CASSQPRTPVNNEQFF.

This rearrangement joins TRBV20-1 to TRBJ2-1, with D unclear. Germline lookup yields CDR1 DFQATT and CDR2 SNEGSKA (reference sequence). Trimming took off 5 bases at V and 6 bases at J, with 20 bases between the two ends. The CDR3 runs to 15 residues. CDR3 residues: CSAQSVQEGANEQFF. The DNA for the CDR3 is TGCAGTGCTCAATCGGTCCAAGAAGGCGCCAATGAGCAGTTCTTC.

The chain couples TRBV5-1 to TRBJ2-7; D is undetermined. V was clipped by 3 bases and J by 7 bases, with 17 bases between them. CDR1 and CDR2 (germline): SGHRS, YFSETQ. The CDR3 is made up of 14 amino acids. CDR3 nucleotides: TGCGCCAGCAGCTCCGACTTGATAAACGGGGAGCAGTACTTC. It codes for CASSSDLINGEQYF.

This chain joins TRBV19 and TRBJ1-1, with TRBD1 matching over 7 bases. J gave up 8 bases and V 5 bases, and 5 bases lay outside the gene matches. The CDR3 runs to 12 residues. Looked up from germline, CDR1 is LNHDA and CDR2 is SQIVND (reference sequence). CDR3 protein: CASSPRTGEAFF. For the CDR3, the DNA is TGTGCCAGTAGTCCAAGGACAGGCGAAGCTTTCTTT.

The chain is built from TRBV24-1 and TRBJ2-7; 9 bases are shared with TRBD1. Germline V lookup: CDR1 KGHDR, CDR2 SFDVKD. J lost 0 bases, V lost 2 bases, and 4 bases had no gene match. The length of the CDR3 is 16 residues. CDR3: CATSDSGTGSSYEQYF. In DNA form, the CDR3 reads TGTGCCACCAGTGATTCAGGGACAGGGAGCTCCTACGAGCAGTACTTC.

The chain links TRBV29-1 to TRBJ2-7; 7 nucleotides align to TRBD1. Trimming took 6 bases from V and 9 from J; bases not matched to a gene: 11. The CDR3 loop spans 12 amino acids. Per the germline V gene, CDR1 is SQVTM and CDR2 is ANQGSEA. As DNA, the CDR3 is TGCAGCGTCGCGGACAGGCTGGAAGGGCAGTACTTC. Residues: CSVADRLEGQYF.